Presented here are 6 T cell receptor beta chains from one specimen sequenced in a study of blood T cells in healthy people across ages. With a J-beta primer mix and a sample-barcoded 5' primer, a second PCR ran 7 to 11 cycles. TCRdb re-called the 5' RACE reads through MiXCR, storing one row per CDR3 protein. The table includes around 1.5 million distinct CDR3 sequences, around 35% detected once. The sequenced sample consisted of blood. The source of these receptors is a woman aged 25-40 years in good health.

V and J are TRBV3-1 and TRBJ1-2; no clear D. Germline values: CDR1 LGHDT, CDR2 YNNKEL (reference sequence). V shed 4 bases and J shed 5 bases, with 11 bases lying between them. The CDR3 sequence is 13 residues long. The CDR3 loop is CASSPSLIYGYTF. The DNA for the CDR3 is TGTGCCAGCAGCCCCTCCTTAATATATGGCTACACCTTC.

The gene calls are TRBV4-1 and TRBJ1-1; possibly TRBD1 for D (6 bases). This CDR3 spans 15 amino acids. Germline CDR1 and CDR2: MGHRA and YSYEKL. Trimming cost V 0 bases and J 0 bases, with 8 bases left between them. DNA for the CDR3: TGCGCCAGCAGCCAAGAGCCAGGGGTGAACACTGAAGCTTTCTTT. It specifies CASSQEPGVNTEAFF.

Concerning this clonotype itself: A much larger clone is a single base away; this may be a read error. The rearrangement uses TRBV2 and TRBJ2-1, with TRBD2 identical over 8 bases. The CDR3 sequence is 15 residues long. CDR1 SNHLY and CDR2 FYNNEI come from the germline V gene. CDR3 DNA sequence: TGTGCCAGCAGTCAGGGACTAGTTGTCTACAATGGGCAGTTCTTC. It translates to CASSQGLVVYNGQFF. The entire variable domain, with the rest obtained from reference TRBV2 and TRBJ2-1, is as follows: EPEVTQTPSHQVTQMGQEVILRCVPISNHLYFYWYRQILGQKVEFLVSFYNNEISEKSEIFDDQFSVERPDGSNFTLKIRSTKLEDSAMYFCASSQGLVVYNGQFFGPGTRLTVL.

This clonotype was counted a few times. The rearrangement joins TRBV4-1 to TRBJ1-5, with a tentative D call TRBD1 (6 bases). In germline, CDR1 is MGHRA, CDR2 YSYEKL. The CDR3 consists of 15 residues. V lost 6 bases and J lost 0, with 12 bases in between. The chain's CDR3 is CASSLGHVSNQPQHF. DNA of the CDR3: TGCGCCAGCAGTTTGGGACACGTTAGCAATCAGCCCCAGCATTTT.

As concerns this clonotype: This sequence may be a read error, since a much larger clone differs from it by one base. V and J are TRBV5-1 and TRBJ2-3, with a possible D match to TRBD1 (5 bases). Germline CDR1 SGHRS, CDR2 YFSETQ. Trimming pared 5 bases from V and 4 bases from J, leaving 14 bases between. The CDR3 contains 14 residues. In nucleotides, the CDR3 is TGCGCCAGCAGTGACAGCATTTTCGCAGATACGCAGTATTTT. This codes for CASSDSIFADTQYF.

The V and J genes are TRBV5-1 and TRBJ2-7; D is undetermined. The CDR3 totals 14 residues. V was trimmed by 1 base and J by 5 bases, leaving 13 bases between them. Germline V gene lookup returns CDR1 SGHRS and CDR2 YFSETQ. CDR3 region: CASSLFEMNDEQYF. CDR3 nucleotide sequence: TGCGCCAGCAGCTTGTTTGAGATGAACGACGAGCAGTACTTC. Using reference TRBV5-1 and TRBJ2-7 for the parts outside the CDR3, the full variable domain is KAGVTQTPRYLIKTRGQQVTLSCSPISGHRSVSWYQQTPGQGLQFLFEYFSETQRNKGNFPGRFSGRQFSNSRSEMNVSTLELGDSALYLCASSLFEMNDEQYFGPGTRLTVT.